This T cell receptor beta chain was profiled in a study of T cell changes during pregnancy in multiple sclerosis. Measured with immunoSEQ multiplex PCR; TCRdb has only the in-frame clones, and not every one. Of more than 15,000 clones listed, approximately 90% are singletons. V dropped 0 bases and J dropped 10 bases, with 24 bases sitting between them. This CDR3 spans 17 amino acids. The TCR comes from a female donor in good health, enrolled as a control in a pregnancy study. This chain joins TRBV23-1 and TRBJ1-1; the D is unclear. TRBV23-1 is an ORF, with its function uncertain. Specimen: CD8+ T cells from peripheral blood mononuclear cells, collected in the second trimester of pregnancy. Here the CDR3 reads CASSQSPAVEGGSGAFF. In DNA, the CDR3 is TGCGCCAGCAGTCAATCCCCCGCGGTAGAGGGAGGGAGCGGAGCTTTCTTT.